The 20 T cell receptor beta chains presented below share a single source sample, sequenced in a study of T cells after yellow fever vaccination. TCRdb recomputed calls from the 5' RACE reads with MiXCR, one row per CDR3 protein. The sample includes hundreds of thousands of distinct CDR3 sequences, roughly 12% seen only once; the top ten take 15%. This material consisted of PBMCs, taken on the day of the yellow fever booster vaccination. The receptors derive from a young man who received the YFV17D yellow fever vaccine.

This chain joins TRBV6-1 and TRBJ2-1; 16 nucleotides align to TRBD2. Looked up from germline, CDR1 is MNHNS and CDR2 is SASEGT. This CDR3 spans 14 amino acids. V shed 5 bases and J 14 bases; nucleotides not matched to a gene: 6. In nucleotides, the CDR3 is TGTGCCAGCAGTAGGGGACTAGCGGGAGGGCGTAAGTTCTTC. Protein: CASSRGLAGGRKFF.

This clonotype turned up a few times. The chain couples TRBV6-2 or TRBV6-3 to TRBJ1-4; possibly TRBD1 for D (6 bases). Germline V lookup: CDR1 MNHEY, CDR2 SVGEGT. This CDR3 has 14 amino acids. Trimming removed 6 bases from V and 8 bases from J, with 16 bases in between. Here the CDR3 reads CASSQPQGGEKLFF. CDR3 in DNA: TGTGCCAGCAGCCAACCACAGGGTGGAGAAAAACTGTTTTTT.

This chain links TRBV6-9 with TRBJ2-7; 8 nucleotides agree with TRBD1. Germline CDR1 and CDR2: MNHGY and SVAAGI. With 10 bases clipped from V and 2 bases from J, the junction kept 7 bases outside the gene matches. The CDR3 extends over 13 amino acids. Written as DNA, the CDR3 is TGTGCCACCCGGGACAGGCCCCCCTACGAGCAGTACTTC. This codes for CATRDRPPYEQYF.

The sample holds a few counts of this clonotype. V and J are TRBV5-6 and TRBJ2-7, with 10 bases fitting TRBD2. CDR1 and CDR2 (germline): SGHDT, YYEEEE. The CDR3 covers 15 residues. Losses at the gene ends were 3 bases for V and 5 bases for J; bases not matched to a gene: 8. CDR3 nucleotides: TGTGCCAGCAGCTCTTACAGCGGGAGGGCCCACGAGCAGTACTTC. Encoded protein: CASSSYSGRAHEQYF.

This clonotype appeared a few times. The chain recombines TRBV20-1 with TRBJ2-1, with 7 nucleotides matching TRBD2. The CDR3 is made up of 15 amino acids. V gave up 6 bases and J gave up 5 bases; unmatched junction bases: 13. Germline-derived CDR1 and CDR2 are DFQATT and SNEGSKA (reference sequence). CDR3 bases: TGCAGTGCCGGGAGGTTGGCTCAATCTAACAATGAGCAGTTCTTC. Its protein is CSAGRLAQSNNEQFF.

This clonotype was found a few times. Here the CDR3 reads CASSLRQGAVGELFF. DNA for the CDR3: TGTGCCAGCAGCTTAAGACAGGGGGCGGTCGGGGAGCTGTTTTTT. This rearrangement joins TRBV11-2 to TRBJ2-2; 10 nucleotides match TRBD1. This CDR3 comprises 15 residues. V lost 2 bases, J lost 7 bases, and 4 bases stayed unmatched. Germline-derived CDR1 and CDR2 are SGHAT and FQNNGV.

The chain is built from TRBV20-1 and TRBJ2-3, with TRBD2 identical over 10 bases. There are 13 residues in the CDR3. The germline V gene has CDR1 DFQATT and CDR2 SNEGSKA (reference sequence). After removal of 4 bases from V and 4 bases from J, the junction contained 2 bases not matched to a gene. For the CDR3, the DNA is TGCAGTGCTAAGCGGGAGGGCGCAGATACGCAGTATTTT. This gives the protein CSAKREGADTQYF.

This clonotype has at least ten counts. The chain has TRBV24-1 and TRBJ2-3, with TRBD2 identical over 10 bases. J lost 1 base, V lost 3 bases, and 3 bases had no gene match. Looked up from germline, CDR1 is KGHDR and CDR2 is SFDVKD. The CDR3 extends over 16 amino acids. CDR3: CATSDPSGSGTDTQYF. The CDR3 nucleotides are TGTGCCACCAGTGATCCTAGCGGGAGCGGCACAGATACGCAGTATTTT.

In its sample, this clonotype was seen a few times. J is TRBJ2-1 and V is TRBV6-2 or TRBV6-3; TRBD2 matches 9 bases. The CDR3 totals 18 residues. The junction had 19 bases not matched to a gene; V was cut back by 4 bases and J by 9 bases. Germline CDR1 and CDR2: MNHEY and SVGEGT. The CDR3 protein is CASSLEPPGSGSRGEQFF. The CDR3 nucleotides read TGTGCCAGCAGTTTGGAGCCGCCTGGTAGCGGGAGTAGGGGTGAGCAGTTCTTC.

The chain joins TRBV7-3 to TRBJ2-1, with D perhaps TRBD1 (6 bases). The V and J ends lost 5 bases and 7 bases respectively, with 9 bases between them. In germline, CDR1 is SGHTA, CDR2 FQGTGA. The CDR3 is 12 residues long. DNA of the CDR3: TGTGCCAGCAGCCCAGGGGTAAATGAGCAGTTCTTC. Its protein is CASSPGVNEQFF.

This clonotype appeared a few times. J is TRBJ2-3 and V is TRBV4-3; unclear D gene. V gave up 0 bases and J gave up 7 bases, with 11 bases separating them. Germline V gene data show CDR1 as LGHNA and CDR2 as YSLEER. CDR3 size: 14 residues. CDR3 region: CASSQDLLIHTQYF. The CDR3 bases are TGCGCCAGCAGCCAAGACCTTTTGATTCATACGCAGTATTTT.

This clonotype was seen a handful of times. The chain recombines TRBV7-2 with TRBJ2-3; maybe TRBD2 (6 bases). The ends were cut back, 1 base at V and 2 bases at J, with 10 bases in the middle. CDR1 SGHTA and CDR2 FQGNSA come from the germline V gene. The CDR3 has 15 residues. This chain's CDR3 is CASSLERRDTDTQYF. CDR3 nucleotide sequence: TGTGCCAGCAGCTTAGAACGGAGGGACACAGATACGCAGTATTTT.

The genes are TRBV5-6 and TRBJ2-4; D is perhaps TRBD2 (5 bases). V lost 2 bases to trimming and J lost 3 bases, with 9 bases between them. Germline V gives CDR1 SGHDT, CDR2 YYEEEE. The CDR3 loop spans 14 amino acids. Written as DNA, the CDR3 is TGTGCCAGCAGCTTCATGGGGAGCAAAAACATTCAGTACTTC. Protein sequence: CASSFMGSKNIQYF.

This clonotype turned up a few times. The chain carries TRBV5-5 and TRBJ2-1, with 12 nucleotides matching TRBD2. The V segment lost 1 base and the J segment 10 bases; nucleotides outside the gene matches: 6. CDR1 SGHKS and CDR2 YYEKEE come from the germline V gene (reference sequence). This CDR3 has 15 amino acids. The CDR3 region has the DNA TGTGCCAGCAGCTTGATGACTAGCGGGAGACGCGAGCAGTTCTTC. Residues: CASSLMTSGRREQFF.

For the CDR3, the DNA is TGTGCCAGCAGCTTCCGAGCGGCAGGGGACGAGCAGTACTTC. Encoded protein: CASSFRAAGDEQYF. The rearrangement links TRBV7-6 to TRBJ2-7; TRBD1 is a possible D gene (6 bases). Germline-derived CDR1 and CDR2 are SGHVS and FNYEAQ. Trimming took off 3 bases at V and 5 bases at J, with 14 bases between the two ends. The CDR3 runs to 14 residues.

J is TRBJ2-5 and V is TRBV19, with 7 bases lining up with TRBD2. V lost 3 bases, J lost 2 bases, and 6 bases stayed unmatched. The CDR3 extends over 15 amino acids. Per germline, CDR1 LNHDA and CDR2 SQIVND (reference sequence). CDR3 in amino acids: CASSIGRGWQETQYF. As DNA, the CDR3 is TGTGCCAGTAGTATCGGGCGGGGGTGGCAAGAGACCCAGTACTTC.

The chain employs TRBV20-1 and TRBJ2-1; tentatively, D is TRBD2 (6 bases). The CDR3 sequence is 16 residues long. Trimming removed 6 bases from V and 4 bases from J, with 22 bases in between. Germline lookup yields CDR1 DFQATT and CDR2 SNEGSKA (reference sequence). The CDR3 protein is CSAPDPREGLYNEQFF. CDR3 bases: TGCAGTGCGCCCGACCCACGAGAGGGACTTTACAATGAGCAGTTCTTC.

The chain is built from TRBV28 and TRBJ2-3; 7 bases fit TRBD1. After removal of 5 bases from V and 3 bases from J, the junction contained 17 bases not matched to a gene. Germline CDR1 and CDR2: MDHEN and SYDVKM. The CDR3 is 18 amino acids. The CDR3 coding sequence is TGTGCCAGCAGTCAAAGCCGACAGGGACGAGGGGAGACAGATACGCAGTATTTT. Translated: CASSQSRQGRGETDTQYF.

This chain links TRBV7-6 with TRBJ2-5, with 9 bases fitting TRBD2. This CDR3 has 18 amino acids. CDR1 and CDR2 from the germline V gene are SGHVS and FNYEAQ. V lost 4 bases, J lost 5 bases, and 17 bases stayed unmatched. The CDR3 sequence: CASSYNHSGSATGETQYF. In DNA form, the CDR3 reads TGTGCCAGCAGCTACAACCATAGCGGGAGCGCAACGGGGGAGACCCAGTACTTC.

This clonotype was observed at least ten times. The V call is TRBV7-2, the J call TRBJ2-3; perhaps TRBD2 as D (6 bases). The germline V gene has CDR1 SGHTA and CDR2 FQGNSA. CDR3 size: 15 residues. The ends were cut back, 1 base at V and 8 bases at J, with 16 bases in the middle. For the CDR3, the DNA is TGTGCCAGCAGCTTAGGGGACTCCCAGTGGAGTACGCAGTATTTT. It yields the protein CASSLGDSQWSTQYF. The entire variable domain, with the rest obtained from reference TRBV7-2 and TRBJ2-3, is as follows: GAGVSQSPSNKVTEKGKDVELRCDPISGHTALYWYRQSLGQGLEFLIYFQGNSAPDKSGLPSDRFSAERTGGSVSTLTIQRTQQEDSAVYLCASSLGDSQWSTQYFGPGTRLTVL.